This is a list of T cell receptor beta chains from one sample in a study of breast tumors, draining lymph nodes, adjacent tissues. A single record per CDR3 protein comes from TCRdb applying MiXCR to the multiplex PCR reads. The sample contains under 250,000 distinct CDR3 sequences, roughly 32% of which appear only once. The sequenced sample was axillary lymph node tissue. Receptors were obtained from a female donor with breast cancer. Some clones in this sample may be carry-over from other donors' samples. The CDR3 runs from the conserved cysteine through the conserved F or W. Fields, in order: clone size, CDR3 length, D gene, V gene, J gene, CDR3 DNA, CDR3 protein. D genes are given only for firm matches. Where a row states a size, it is once, few, many or the class of an expanded clone; other rows omit it.

size: many
length: 16
D: .
V: TRBV12-3/TRBV12-4
J: TRBJ2-3
DNA: TGTGCCAGCAGTTCTACGAGGGGGGGCGGGAGACCTACGCAGTATTTT
CDR3: CASSSTRGGGRPTQYF

size: many
length: 15
D: TRBD2
V: TRBV7-9
J: TRBJ2-1
DNA: TGTGCCAGCAGCTTATCTAGCGGCCTCTACAATGAGCAGTTCTTC
CDR3: CASSLSSGLYNEQFF

size: many
length: 17
D: TRBD2
V: TRBV7-8
J: TRBJ2-2
DNA: TGTGCCAGCAGCCCAAGGTGGGCTAGCGGGAACACCGGGGAGCTGTTTTTT
CDR3: CASSPRWASGNTGELFF

size: once
length: 11
D: .
V: TRBV6-2/TRBV6-3
J: TRBJ2-7
DNA: TGTGCCAGCAGTACCCTCGGCGAGCAGTACTTC
CDR3: CASSTLGEQYF

size: many
length: 16
D: .
V: TRBV15
J: TRBJ2-1
DNA: TGTGCCACCAGCGCAGAGTACGTTCAAATGGGCAATGAGCAGTTCTTC
CDR3: CATSAEYVQMGNEQFF

size: once
length: 13
D: .
V: TRBV5-8
J: TRBJ1-2
DNA: TGTGCCAGCAGCTTGGTGAGGGGGTATGGCTACACCTTC
CDR3: CASSLVRGYGYTF

size: few
length: 16
D: TRBD2
V: TRBV18
J: TRBJ2-2
DNA: TGTGCCAGCTCACCTCCGGGACTAGTGGCGTCCGGGGAGCTGTTTTTT
CDR3: CASSPPGLVASGELFF

size: .
length: 14
D: .
V: TRBV3-1
J: TRBJ1-6
DNA: TGTGCCAGCAGCCCGGCAGGTGGTAATTCACCCCTCCACTTT
CDR3: CASSPAGGNSPLHF

size: many
length: 16
D: TRBD2
V: TRBV18
J: TRBJ2-5
DNA: TGTGCCAGCTCACCACCTGCAGGGACTAGCTTCGAGACCCAGTACTTC
CDR3: CASSPPAGTSFETQYF

size: few
length: 14
D: .
V: TRBV27
J: TRBJ1-4
DNA: TGTGCCAGCAGACGTTCTAGGGTGGATGAAAAACTGTTTTTT
CDR3: CASRRSRVDEKLFF

size: many
length: 15
D: .
V: TRBV9
J: TRBJ2-3
DNA: TGTGCCAGCAGCGCGGGAGCCGGGGACGGGGATACGCAGTATTTT
CDR3: CASSAGAGDGDTQYF

size: .
length: 13
D: .
V: TRBV20-1
J: TRBJ1-5
DNA: TGCAGTGCTAGCCGACGGGGCGAAGAGACCCAGCATTTT
CDR3: CSASRRGEETQHF

size: many
length: 13
D: .
V: TRBV19
J: TRBJ2-7
DNA: TGTGCCAGTAGTACCGGAAGGGGTTACGAGCAGTACTTC
CDR3: CASSTGRGYEQYF

size: .
length: 14
D: TRBD1
V: TRBV7-3
J: TRBJ2-7
DNA: TGTGCCAGCAGCTCGACAGGGGCCTCCTACGAGCAGTACTTC
CDR3: CASSSTGASYEQYF

size: few
length: 13
D: .
V: TRBV5-4
J: TRBJ1-1
DNA: TGTGCCAGCAGCTTTGTTACGAACACTGAAGCTTTCTTT
CDR3: CASSFVTNTEAFF

size: .
length: 12
D: TRBD1
V: TRBV16
J: TRBJ1-1
DNA: TGTGCCAGCAGCCCTGGGACAGGATATGCTTTCTTT
CDR3: CASSPGTGYAFF

size: few
length: 13
D: TRBD1
V: TRBV10-1
J: TRBJ1-2
DNA: TGCGCCAGCAGTGCTGACAGGGTAGGGGGCTACACCTTC
CDR3: CASSADRVGGYTF

size: many
length: 14
D: .
V: TRBV19
J: TRBJ2-7
DNA: TGTGCCAGTAGTATTCGGGACGGAGCCTACGAGCAGTACTTC
CDR3: CASSIRDGAYEQYF

size: .
length: 14
D: .
V: TRBV15
J: TRBJ2-3
DNA: TGTGCCACCAGCAGTGAGGCTAGTCGGGGTACGCAGTATTTT
CDR3: CATSSEASRGTQYF

size: once
length: 15
D: .
V: TRBV12-3/TRBV12-4
J: TRBJ2-2
DNA: TGTGCCAGCAGCGTCGCAGGAGCGAGCACCGGGGAGCTGTTTTTT
CDR3: CASSVAGASTGELFF

size: many
length: 12
D: .
V: TRBV11-2
J: TRBJ1-3
DNA: TGTGCCAGCGCGTTGGGGGGTAACACCATATATTTT
CDR3: CASALGGNTIYF

size: .
length: 15
D: .
V: TRBV18
J: TRBJ1-1
DNA: TGTGCCAGCTCACTCCGACAGCGATTGAACACTGAAGCTTTCTTT
CDR3: CASSLRQRLNTEAFF

size: .
length: 15
D: TRBD2
V: TRBV20-1
J: TRBJ2-1
DNA: TGCAGTGCAAGACGGAGTCTAGCGGGGTACAATGAGCAGTTCTTC
CDR3: CSARRSLAGYNEQFF

size: .
length: 16
D: .
V: TRBV19
J: TRBJ1-5
DNA: TGTGCCAGTAAAGAGGCCTCTAACAGGGCGGAGCAGCCCCAGCATTTT
CDR3: CASKEASNRAEQPQHF

size: few
length: 18
D: .
V: TRBV4-3
J: TRBJ2-5
DNA: TGCGCCAGCAGCCAAGCACACCTTAGCTCCCCAACCCAAGAGACCCAGTACTTC
CDR3: CASSQAHLSSPTQETQYF

size: few
length: 17
D: .
V: TRBV10-1
J: TRBJ2-2
DNA: TGCGCCAGCAGTGATCCGAACTCCGGGACCAAAACCGGGGAGCTGTTTTTT
CDR3: CASSDPNSGTKTGELFF

size: .
length: 14
D: TRBD2
V: TRBV9
J: TRBJ2-5
DNA: TGTGCCAGCACCGCTAGCGGGTATCAAGAGACCGAGCACTTC
CDR3: CASTASGYQETEHF

size: many
length: 13
D: TRBD2
V: TRBV18
J: TRBJ2-5
DNA: TGTGCCAGCTCACAACTAGCGGGAGAGACCCAGTACTTC
CDR3: CASSQLAGETQYF

size: many
length: 16
D: TRBD2
V: TRBV9
J: TRBJ2-1
DNA: TGTGCCAGCAGCGTAGAACCGGGAGGCTCCTACAATGAGCAGTTCTTC
CDR3: CASSVEPGGSYNEQFF

size: many
length: 16
D: TRBD2
V: TRBV9
J: TRBJ2-1
DNA: TGTGCCAGCAGCAAACAAGCGGGAGGTATCGACAATGAGCAGTTCTTC
CDR3: CASSKQAGGIDNEQFF

size: many
length: 12
D: .
V: TRBV7-9
J: TRBJ2-7
DNA: TGTGCCAGCAGCTCCCAGGGCTACGAGCAGTACTTC
CDR3: CASSSQGYEQYF

size: many
length: 15
D: .
V: TRBV9
J: TRBJ2-3
DNA: TGTGCCAGCAGCGTATCCGAGTTGAGCACAGATACGCAGTATTTT
CDR3: CASSVSELSTDTQYF

size: .
length: 14
D: .
V: TRBV7-3
J: TRBJ1-4
DNA: TGTGCCAGCAGCTTAACGGCAGGGGATGAAAAACTGTTTTTT
CDR3: CASSLTAGDEKLFF

size: .
length: 13
D: .
V: TRBV30
J: TRBJ1-6
DNA: TGTACCTGGAGTGGCTCCTATAATTCACCCCTCCACTTT
CDR3: CTWSGSYNSPLHF

size: many
length: 15
D: TRBD1
V: TRBV7-2
J: TRBJ1-2
DNA: TGTGCCAGCAGCTTAGGGACAGGGATTACTGGAGGCTACCCCTTC
CDR3: CASSLGTGITGGYPF

size: many
length: 15
D: .
V: TRBV5-1
J: TRBJ2-3
DNA: TGCGCCAGCAGCCGTTCCCCGGGGTTCACAGATACGCAGTATTTT
CDR3: CASSRSPGFTDTQYF

size: many
length: 13
D: .
V: TRBV24-1
J: TRBJ2-5
DNA: TGTGCCACCAGTGATTTTGTGGGAAAGACCCAGTACTTC
CDR3: CATSDFVGKTQYF

size: many
length: 15
D: .
V: TRBV7-2
J: TRBJ2-7
DNA: TGTGCCAGCAGCTTCGGCGGAGGGGGAAACTACGAGCAGTACTTC
CDR3: CASSFGGGGNYEQYF

size: many
length: 14
D: .
V: TRBV28
J: TRBJ2-7
DNA: TGTGCCAGCAGCCCCCCCCGTATTAGGAACGAGCAGTACTTC
CDR3: CASSPPRIRNEQYF

size: many
length: 16
D: .
V: TRBV19
J: TRBJ2-1
DNA: TGTGCCAGTAGTATCTTCTCTCCGAGCTCCTACAATGAGCAGTTCTTC
CDR3: CASSIFSPSSYNEQFF

size: .
length: 16
D: .
V: TRBV5-5
J: TRBJ2-2
DNA: TGTGCCAGCAGCGGAACAGGGTCAGGGGACACCGGGGAGCTGTTTTTT
CDR3: CASSGTGSGDTGELFF

size: .
length: 14
D: .
V: TRBV12-5
J: TRBJ2-5
DNA: TGTGCTAGTGGTTTCGTCCAGGGCAGGCAGACCCAGTACTTC
CDR3: CASGFVQGRQTQYF